Listed here are 4 T cell receptor beta chains from one sample, sequenced in a study of blood T cell repertoires in COVID-19. Profiled with immunoSEQ multiplex PCR; TCRdb holds only in-frame clones, not every one. The sample has 200,000 to 250,000 clones, 80% to 95% seen once. The sequencing sample was made of PBMCs or T cells enriched from blood (not recorded which). All receptors come from a woman between 18 and 29 years old who had recovered from COVID-19.

This chain links TRBV6-5 with TRBJ2-1, with 8 bases identical to TRBD2. The germline V gene has CDR1 MNHEY and CDR2 SVGAGI. The J segment lost 3 bases and the V segment lost 5 bases, leaving 6 bases of the junction unmatched. The CDR3 has 15 amino acids. This CDR3 is CASSRPTSVYNEQFF. In DNA form, the CDR3 reads TGTGCCAGCAGTCGCCCGACTAGCGTCTACAATGAGCAGTTCTTC.

The chain employs TRBV3-1 (or the pseudogene TRBV3-2) and TRBJ1-5; D unresolved. The germline V gene encodes CDR1 LGHDT and CDR2 YNNKEL (reference sequence). V was clipped by 1 base and J by 7 bases, with 14 bases between them. The CDR3 totals 15 residues. CDR3 residues: CASSQVEGAIQPQHF. The CDR3 DNA reads TGTGCCAGCAGCCAAGTCGAGGGAGCAATCCAGCCCCAGCATTTT.

This chain connects TRBV28 to TRBJ1-1, with TRBD1 matching 7 bases. Germline lookup yields CDR1 MDHEN and CDR2 SYDVKM. This CDR3 is built from 16 residues. The ends lost 1 base at V and 2 bases at J; junction bases unmatched: 7. CDR3 DNA sequence: TGTGCCAGCAGTTTATCGGCAGGGGGGTTCAACACTGAAGCTTTCTTT. This sequence encodes CASSLSAGGFNTEAFF.

This sequence joins TRBV7-8 and TRBJ1-1; 10 nucleotides agree with TRBD1. The V and J ends lost 5 bases and 1 base, in that order; junction bases with no gene match: 7. This CDR3 is built from 16 residues. Per germline, CDR1 SGHVS and CDR2 FQNEAQ. The CDR3 nucleotides read TGTGCCAGCAGCAACCGACAGGGGGCGAGGAACACTGAAGCTTTCTTT. This translates into CASSNRQGARNTEAFF.